One sample yielded the 5 T cell receptor beta chains listed below, sequenced in a study of OX40 agonist ivuxolimab in advanced cancers. TCRdb's table, derived via immunoSEQ multiplex PCR, lists solely in-frame clones and lacks some. The top ten clones hold 7.5% to 10% of a sample with around 48,000 clones, about 85% of them seen once. The specimen was CD4+ or CD8+ T cells sorted from blood, collected in a trial of the OX40 agonist ivuxolimab. All receptors come from an adult with an advanced solid tumor such as melanoma, head and neck, liver or kidney cancer.

This clone was found once. This rearrangement joins TRBV6-1 to TRBJ1-1; 7 bases map to TRBD1. Germline assignment: CDR1 MNHNS and CDR2 SASEGT. The junction had 9 bases not matched to a gene; V was cut back by 5 bases and J by 3 bases. The CDR3 totals 15 residues. The DNA of the CDR3 is TGTGCCAGCAGTCCTCACCCGGGACAGCACACTGAAGCTTTCTTT. Its protein product is CASSPHPGQHTEAFF.

The chain has TRBV6-5 and TRBJ2-7, with 8 positions matching TRBD2. Germline loops: CDR1 MNHEY, CDR2 SVGAGI. CDR3 length: 14 residues. Unmatched junction bases numbered 6, after V lost 5 bases and J lost 3 bases. The CDR3 protein is CASSRPGLDYEQYF. The DNA for the CDR3 is TGTGCCAGCAGTCGCCCGGGACTAGACTACGAGCAGTACTTC.

The chain carries TRBV6-5 and TRBJ1-1; 7 bases are shared with TRBD1. V lost 4 bases and J lost 1; bases outside the gene matches: 3. Germline V CDR1 and CDR2: MNHEY, SVGAGI. This CDR3 comprises 14 residues. CDR3 DNA sequence: TGTGCCAGCAGTTTAGGGACAGCGAACACTGAAGCTTTCTTT. The encoded protein is CASSLGTANTEAFF.

The chain is built from TRBV5-1 and TRBJ2-1, with D tentatively TRBD2 (5 bases). The CDR3 is 15 amino acids. V was shortened by 1 base and J by 3 bases, with 11 bases between the two germline ends. CDR1 SGHRS and CDR2 YFSETQ come from the germline V gene. The CDR3 DNA reads TGCGCCAGCAGCTTGTCGAGCGGAGGCTACAATGAGCAGTTCTTC. Translation: CASSLSSGGYNEQFF.

The V call is TRBV6-5, the J call TRBJ1-1; D gene unclear. The germline V gene encodes CDR1 MNHEY and CDR2 SVGAGI. Trimming took off 2 bases at V and 9 bases at J, with 22 bases between the two ends. This CDR3 spans 16 amino acids. Here the CDR3 reads CASSYDAGGDSGKAFF. CDR3 coding DNA: TGTGCCAGCAGTTACGACGCAGGTGGGGATTCGGGGAAAGCTTTCTTT.